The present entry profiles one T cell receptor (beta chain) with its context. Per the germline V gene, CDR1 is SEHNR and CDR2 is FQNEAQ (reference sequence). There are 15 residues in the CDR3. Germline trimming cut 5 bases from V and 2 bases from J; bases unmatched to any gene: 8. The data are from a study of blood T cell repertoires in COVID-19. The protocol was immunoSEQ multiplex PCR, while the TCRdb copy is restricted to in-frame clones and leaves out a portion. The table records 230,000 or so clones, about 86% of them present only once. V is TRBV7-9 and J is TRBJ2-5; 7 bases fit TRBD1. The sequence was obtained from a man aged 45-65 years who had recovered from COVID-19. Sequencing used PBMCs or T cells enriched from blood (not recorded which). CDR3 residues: CASSPTGAEQETQYF. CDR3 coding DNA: TGTGCCAGCAGCCCCACAGGGGCAGAACAAGAGACCCAGTACTTC.